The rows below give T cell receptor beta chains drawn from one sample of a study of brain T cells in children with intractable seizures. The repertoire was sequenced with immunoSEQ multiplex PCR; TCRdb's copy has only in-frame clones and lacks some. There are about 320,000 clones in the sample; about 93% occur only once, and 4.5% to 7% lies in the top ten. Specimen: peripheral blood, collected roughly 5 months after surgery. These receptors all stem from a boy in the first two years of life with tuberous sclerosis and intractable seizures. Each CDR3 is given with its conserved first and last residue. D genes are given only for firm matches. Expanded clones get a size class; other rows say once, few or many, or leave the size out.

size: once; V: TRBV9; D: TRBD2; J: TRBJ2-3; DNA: TGTGCCAGCAGCGTAGGTGGGGGGGACACAGATACGCAGTATTTT; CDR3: CASSVGGGDTDTQYF
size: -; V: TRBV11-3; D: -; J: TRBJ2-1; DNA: TGTGCCAGCAGCTCCTCACTAGAAAATGAGCAGTTCTTC; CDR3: CASSSSLENEQFF
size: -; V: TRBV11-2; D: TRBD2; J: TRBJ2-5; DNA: TGTGCCAGCAGACGACTAGCGGGAAACCAAGAGACCCAGTACTTC; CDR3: CASRRLAGNQETQYF
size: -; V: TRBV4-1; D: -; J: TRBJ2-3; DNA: TGCGCCAGCAGCCCCACTCGGCACAGTCGAGCAACAGATACGCAGTATTTT; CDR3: CASSPTRHSRATDTQYF
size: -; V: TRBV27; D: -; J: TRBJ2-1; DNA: TGTGCCAGCAGTGCTACGGAGGTTAATGAGCAGTTCTTC; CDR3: CASSATEVNEQFF
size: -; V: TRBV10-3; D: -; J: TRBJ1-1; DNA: TGTGCCATCAGTGAGGAGGGTTTGAACACTGAAGCTTTCTTT; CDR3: CAISEEGLNTEAFF
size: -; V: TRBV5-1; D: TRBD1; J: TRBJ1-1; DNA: TGCGCCAGCAGCTTGGGGGCAGGGGGCATGAACACTGAAGCTTTCTTT; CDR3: CASSLGAGGMNTEAFF
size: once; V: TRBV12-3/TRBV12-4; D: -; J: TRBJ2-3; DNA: TGTGCCAGCGGGAGCACAGATACGCAGTATTTT; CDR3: CASGSTDTQYF
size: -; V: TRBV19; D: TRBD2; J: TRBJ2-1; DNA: TGTGCCAGTACCGTAGACTACCGGGGGGTGGATGAGCAGTTCTTC; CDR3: CASTVDYRGVDEQFF
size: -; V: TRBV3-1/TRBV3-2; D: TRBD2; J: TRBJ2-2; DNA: TGTGCCAGCAGCCAAGCGCGGGGGGCTGGGACCGGGGAGCTGTTTTTT; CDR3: CASSQARGAGTGELFF
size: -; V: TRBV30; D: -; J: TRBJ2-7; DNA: TGTGCCTGGAGTTTGGGAGATTTGGAGGAGCAGTACTTC; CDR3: CAWSLGDLEEQYF
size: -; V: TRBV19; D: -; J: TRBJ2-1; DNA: TGTGCCAGTAATTTAGGTCAGACGGGGTACAATGAGCAGTTCTTC; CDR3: CASNLGQTGYNEQFF
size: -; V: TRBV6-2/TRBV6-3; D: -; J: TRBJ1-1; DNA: TGTGCCAGCAGTAATAGGGGACAAACTTTGAACACTGAAGCTTTCTTT; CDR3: CASSNRGQTLNTEAFF
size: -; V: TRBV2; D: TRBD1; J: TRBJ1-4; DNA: TGTGCCAGCAGTGTTGTGGCAGGGGGTGAAAAACTGTTTTTT; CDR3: CASSVVAGGEKLFF
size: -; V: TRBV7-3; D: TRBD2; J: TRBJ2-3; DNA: TGTGCCAGCAGCCTGACTAGCGGGGGCACAGATACGCAGTATTTT; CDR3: CASSLTSGGTDTQYF
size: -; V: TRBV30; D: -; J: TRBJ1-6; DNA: TGTGCCTGGAGTGTAAAGGGGTATAATTCACCCCTCCACTTT; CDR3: CAWSVKGYNSPLHF
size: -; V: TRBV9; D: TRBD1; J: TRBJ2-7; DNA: TGTGCCAGCAGCCCCCGACAGGGTACCTACGAGCAGTACTTC; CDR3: CASSPRQGTYEQYF
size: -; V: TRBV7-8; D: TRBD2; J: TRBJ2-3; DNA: TGTGCCAGCAGCTTGGGGCGGGAGGGCCTTGATACGCAGTATTTT; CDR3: CASSLGREGLDTQYF
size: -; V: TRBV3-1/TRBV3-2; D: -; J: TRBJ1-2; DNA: TGTGCCAGCAGCCCGGGACCCACGAATAACTATGGCTACACCTTC; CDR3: CASSPGPTNNYGYTF
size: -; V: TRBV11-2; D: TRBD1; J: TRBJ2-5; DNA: TGTGCCAGCAGCTTAGGTCGGCGAAGAGGACAGGGGTTTGTAGAGACCCAGTACTTC; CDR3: CASSLGRRRGQGFVETQYF
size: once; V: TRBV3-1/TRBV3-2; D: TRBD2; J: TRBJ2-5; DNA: TGTGCCAGCAGCCAATCATACACTAGCGGGAGGGAGGAGACCCAGTACTTC; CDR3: CASSQSYTSGREETQYF
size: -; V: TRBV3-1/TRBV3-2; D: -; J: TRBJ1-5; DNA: TGTGCCAGCAGCCCAGGGGACTGGAATCAGCCCCAGCATTTT; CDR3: CASSPGDWNQPQHF
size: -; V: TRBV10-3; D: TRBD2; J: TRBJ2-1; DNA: TGTGCCATCGCGGCTAGCGGGGCGGTAACGGTCTACAATGAGCAGTTCTTC; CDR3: CAIAASGAVTVYNEQFF
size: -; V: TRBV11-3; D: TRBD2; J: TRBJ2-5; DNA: TGTGCCAGCAGCTTAGGTAGACTAGCGGGAGGAGGAGAGACCCAGTACTTC; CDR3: CASSLGRLAGGGETQYF
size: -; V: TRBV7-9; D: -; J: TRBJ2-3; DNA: TGTGCCAGCAGCCTTTTTGACAGGAGCGGTGTCACAGATACGCAGTATTTT; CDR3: CASSLFDRSGVTDTQYF
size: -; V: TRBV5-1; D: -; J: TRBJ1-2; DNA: TGCGCCAGCAGCGCGGGACCTGCTGGGGGATTATACTATGGCTACACCTTC; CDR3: CASSAGPAGGLYYGYTF
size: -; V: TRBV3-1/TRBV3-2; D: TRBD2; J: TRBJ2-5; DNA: TGTGCCAGCAGCCAAGGGTCAAGCGGGAGGACCCACCGGGGGGAGACCCAGTACTTC; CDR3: CASSQGSSGRTHRGETQYF
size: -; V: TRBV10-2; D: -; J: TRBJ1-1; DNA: TGCGCCAGCAGTGGCCCGTTATCGTCCCTGAACACTGAAGCTTTCTTT; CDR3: CASSGPLSSLNTEAFF
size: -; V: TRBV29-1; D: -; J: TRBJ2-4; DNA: TGCAGCGTTATGGGAGCCCCCATGAACATTCAGTACTTC; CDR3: CSVMGAPMNIQYF
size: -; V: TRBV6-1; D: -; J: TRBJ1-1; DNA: TGTGCCAGCAGTGAAGCGCCCCTCCCAGGTGAAGCTTTCTTT; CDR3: CASSEAPLPGEAFF
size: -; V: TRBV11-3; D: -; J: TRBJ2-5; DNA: TGTGCCAGCAGCTTCGAAAGTCAAGAGACCCAGTACTTC; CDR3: CASSFESQETQYF
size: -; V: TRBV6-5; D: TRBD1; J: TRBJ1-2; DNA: TGTGCCAGCAGTTACCGGGCAGGGGGCGGCTACACCTTC; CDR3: CASSYRAGGGYTF
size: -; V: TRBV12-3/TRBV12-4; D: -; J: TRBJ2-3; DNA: TGTGCCAGCAGCCCGGATAGCACAGATACGCAGTATTTT; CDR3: CASSPDSTDTQYF
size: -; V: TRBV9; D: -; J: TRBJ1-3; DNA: TGTGCCAGCAGCGGCCAGGGCACCACCATATATTTT; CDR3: CASSGQGTTIYF
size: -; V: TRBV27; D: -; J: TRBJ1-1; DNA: TGTGCCAGCAGTTACAGTGATATGAACACTGAAGCTTTCTTT; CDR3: CASSYSDMNTEAFF
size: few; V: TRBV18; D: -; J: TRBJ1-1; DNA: TGTGCCAGCTCACCATTGGGGGGCGTAAGCCAAGCTTTCTTT; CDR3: CASSPLGGVSQAFF
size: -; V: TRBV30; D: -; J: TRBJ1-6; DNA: TGTGCCTGGAGTGTACTCATCTTCCTGGGGAAAGAGAATTCACCCCTCCACTTT; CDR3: CAWSVLIFLGKENSPLHF
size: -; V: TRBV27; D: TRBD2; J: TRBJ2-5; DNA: TGTGCCAGCAGCGCTGGACTAGCGGGACAAGAGACCCAGTACTTC; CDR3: CASSAGLAGQETQYF
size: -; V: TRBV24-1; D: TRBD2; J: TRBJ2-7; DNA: TGTGCCACCAGTGGGGAGGGCAGGGACGAGCAGTACTTC; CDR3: CATSGEGRDEQYF
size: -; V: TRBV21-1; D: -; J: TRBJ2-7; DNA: TGTGCCAGCAGCGCCACCTACGAGCAGTACTTC; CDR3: CASSATYEQYF
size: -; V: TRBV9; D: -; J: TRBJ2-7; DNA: TGTGCCAGCAGCGTAGGTCAGGGTGAAGAGCAGTACTTC; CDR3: CASSVGQGEEQYF
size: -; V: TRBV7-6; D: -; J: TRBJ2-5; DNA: TGTGCCAGCAGCTTTAGGGGCATACAAGAGACCCAGTACTTC; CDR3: CASSFRGIQETQYF
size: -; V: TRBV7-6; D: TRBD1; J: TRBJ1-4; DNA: TGTGCCAGCAGCCACGGTCCCGACAGGGAGCCTAATGAAAAACTGTTTTTT; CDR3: CASSHGPDREPNEKLFF
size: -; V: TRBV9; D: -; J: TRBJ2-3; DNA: TGTGCCAGCAGCGCCTACACAGATACGCAGTATTTT; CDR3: CASSAYTDTQYF
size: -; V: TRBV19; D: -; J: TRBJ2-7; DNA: TGTGCCAGTAGTAACTTTGGGCTAGGGTACGAGCAGTACTTC; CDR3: CASSNFGLGYEQYF
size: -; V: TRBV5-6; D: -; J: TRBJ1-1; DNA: TGTGCCAGCAGCCTCAGGGTCCCAGGCACTGAAGCTTTCTTT; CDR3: CASSLRVPGTEAFF
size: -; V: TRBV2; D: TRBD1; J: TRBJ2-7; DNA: TGTGCCAGCAGTGAAGCGCTTCGACAGGGGTCCGAGCAGTACTTC; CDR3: CASSEALRQGSEQYF
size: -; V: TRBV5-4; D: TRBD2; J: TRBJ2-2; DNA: TGTGCCAGCACGTACGAGCGGGGTAACACCGGGGAGCTGTTTTTT; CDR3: CASTYERGNTGELFF
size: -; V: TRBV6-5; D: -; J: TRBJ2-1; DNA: TGTGCCAGCAGTTACTCTTGGTCGGCGGGGAACAATGAGCAGTTCTTC; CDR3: CASSYSWSAGNNEQFF
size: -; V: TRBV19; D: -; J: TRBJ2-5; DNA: TGTGCCAGTAGTATAGGGGGGCAGGACCAAGAGACCCAGTACTTC; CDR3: CASSIGGQDQETQYF
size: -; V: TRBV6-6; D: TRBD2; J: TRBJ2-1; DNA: TGTGCCAGCAGTCTCCAGGGACTAGAACGGTTCTTC; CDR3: CASSLQGLERFF
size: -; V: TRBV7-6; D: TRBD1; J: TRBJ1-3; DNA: TGTGCCAGCAGCCTGGACAGGGTGGGAAACACCATATATTTT; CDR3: CASSLDRVGNTIYF
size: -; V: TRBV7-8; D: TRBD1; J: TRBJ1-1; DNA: TGTGCCAGCAGCATGGACAGGGTTTACGCTGAAGCTTTCTTT; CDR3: CASSMDRVYAEAFF
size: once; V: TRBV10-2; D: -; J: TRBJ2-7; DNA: TGCGCCAGCAGTGATTTTTCAGGGGCTACCTACGAGCAGTACTTC; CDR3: CASSDFSGATYEQYF
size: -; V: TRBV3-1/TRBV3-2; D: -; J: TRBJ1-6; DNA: TGTGCCAGCAGCCATCAGGGAAATAATTCACCCCTCCACTTT; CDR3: CASSHQGNNSPLHF